The next 24 T cell receptor beta chains were all read from a single sample in a study of glioma-infiltrating T cells after dendritic cell vaccination (dated by TCRdb to the mid-2010s). This specimen's time point label, per the study, means: after dendritic cell vaccination, including at tumor progression/relapse. Library preparation was by the immunoSEQ multiplex PCR assay. TCRdb limited this immuneACCESS table to in-frame rearrangements with V and J called. A share of clones is missing; checked studies link under half to unresolved V genes, and the rest is unexplained. Here the sample has 98,000 or so clones; 65% to 85% occur a single time. The top ten constitute 5.4% of the sample. This specimen was blood, taken after dendritic cell vaccination. These receptors all stem from a human donor with glioblastoma.

The CDR3 DNA reads TGTGCCAGCAGCCAACTAGCCTTAGAGCAGTTCTTC. It specifies CASSQLALEQFF. The chain uses TRBV5-6 and TRBJ2-1; perhaps TRBD2 as D (6 bases). Germline CDR1 is SGHDT and CDR2 is YYEEEE. V shed 4 bases and J shed 10 bases, with 12 bases lying between them. The CDR3 loop spans 12 amino acids.

Turning to this clone: Mismatch with germline at one junction end may stem from a read error. V gene TRBV5-1 combines with J gene TRBJ2-7; 9 nucleotides agree with TRBD1. Germline CDR1 reads SGHRS; CDR2 reads YFSETQ. CDR3 length equals 13 residues. CDR3 amino acids: CASCLGQGYEQYF. CDR3 in DNA: TGCGCCAGCTGCTTGGGACAGGGCTACGAGCAGTACTTC.

Written as DNA, the CDR3 is TGTGCCAGCAGTGACGGGACAGGGCAGACTAATGAAAAACTGTTTTTT. Translating it yields CASSDGTGQTNEKLFF. This chain links TRBV6-4 with TRBJ1-4, with 9 positions matching TRBD1. The length of the CDR3 is 16 residues. Germline V gives CDR1 MRHNA, CDR2 SNTAGT. The trim removed 2 bases at V and 2 bases at J, leaving 3 bases unmatched.

The chain uses TRBV9 and TRBJ2-2, with TRBD2 as a possible D gene (6 bases). Germline V CDR1 and CDR2: SGDLS, YYNGEE. This CDR3 spans 16 amino acids. V was cut by 2 bases and J by 1 base, with 12 bases left in between. The CDR3 sequence: CASSVLAAGNTGELFF. DNA of the CDR3: TGTGCCAGCAGCGTTTTAGCGGCGGGGAACACCGGGGAGCTGTTTTTT.

The V gene is TRBV6-1, the J gene TRBJ1-2; the D is unclear. Germline lookup yields CDR1 MNHNS and CDR2 SASEGT. Trimming shortened V by 7 bases and J by 8 bases, and 14 bases separated the two germline ends. The CDR3 runs 12 residues. The CDR3 here is CASNRVGGGYTF. The CDR3 DNA follows: TGTGCCAGCAACCGCGTCGGCGGCGGCTACACCTTC.

This chain joins TRBV6-1 and TRBJ1-5, with D possibly matching TRBD1 (5 bases). CDR1 is MNHNS and CDR2 is SASEGT in the germline V gene. The CDR3 is made up of 15 amino acids. Between the trimmed V and J ends, which lost 4 bases and 6 bases, there was a span of 16 bases. The CDR3 DNA reads as TGTGCCAGCAGTGTGGAAACCCCAGGGCGTCAGCCCCAGCATTTT. As protein: CASSVETPGRQPQHF.

The CDR3 is CSASVGQGTDTQYF. CDR3 coding DNA: TGCAGCGCTTCCGTGGGACAGGGCACAGATACGCAGTATTTT. The genes are TRBV29-1 and TRBJ2-3; TRBD1 matches 8 bases. The CDR3 runs to 14 residues. Germline values: CDR1 SQVTM, CDR2 ANQGSEA. Losses at the gene ends were 7 bases for V and 1 base for J; bases not matched to a gene: 7.

This chain joins TRBV15 and TRBJ1-2; D call uncertain. The CDR3 is made up of 15 amino acids. With 1 base removed from V and 2 bases from J, the gap between germline ends came to 11 bases. The germline V gene encodes CDR1 LNHNV and CDR2 YYDKDF (reference sequence). In DNA form, the CDR3 reads TGTGCCACCAGCAGAGCCACCCCGGGGAACTATGGCTACACCTTC. Amino acid sequence: CATSRATPGNYGYTF.

The J gene is TRBJ2-7, the V gene TRBV6-6; a possible D gene is TRBD2 (5 bases). V was trimmed by 4 bases and J by 5 bases, leaving 15 bases between them. Germline values: CDR1 MNHNY, CDR2 SVGAGI (reference sequence). CDR3 length equals 14 residues. The CDR3: CASSSDGIGNEQYF. DNA for the CDR3: TGTGCCAGCAGTTCCGACGGGATAGGTAACGAGCAGTACTTC.

The chain couples TRBV4-1 to TRBJ2-1; TRBD2 matches 11 bases. Germline trimming cut 0 bases from V and 3 bases from J; bases unmatched to any gene: 7. The CDR3 loop spans 18 amino acids. CDR1 is MGHRA and CDR2 is YSYEKL in the germline V gene. The CDR3 sequence is CASSQDPSLAGDYNEQFF. In nucleotides, the CDR3 is TGCGCCAGCAGCCAAGATCCCTCACTAGCGGGGGACTACAATGAGCAGTTCTTC.

The J gene is TRBJ2-2, the V gene TRBV29-1, with 10 bases matching TRBD2. CDR3 size: 14 residues. Germline V gene data show CDR1 as SQVTM and CDR2 as ANQGSEA. V trimming: 6 bases; J trimming: 5 bases; junction bases outside the gene matches: 6. CDR3 loop: CSVIAGGRTGELFF. CDR3 nucleotides: TGCAGCGTGATAGCGGGAGGCAGGACCGGGGAGCTGTTTTTT.

The chain has TRBV5-1 and TRBJ2-2; no reliable D call. Germline V lookup: CDR1 SGHRS, CDR2 YFSETQ. V was cut by 6 bases and J by 0 bases, with 12 bases left in between. The CDR3 is made up of 15 amino acids. The CDR3 nucleotides are TGCGCCAGCACCCCAAGCCCGTCGAACACCGGGGAGCTGTTTTTT. Translation: CASTPSPSNTGELFF.

The V and J genes are TRBV6-1 and TRBJ1-3; D is unclear. V lost 4 bases and J 0 bases, leaving 7 bases between the germline ends. The length of the CDR3 is 14 residues. Germline V gene data show CDR1 as MNHNS and CDR2 as SASEGT. The CDR3 region is CASSVVASGNTIYF. The CDR3 DNA reads TGTGCCAGCAGTGTGGTGGCCTCTGGAAACACCATATATTTT.

The chain employs TRBV18 and TRBJ2-3; 10 nucleotides line up with TRBD2. The CDR3 runs 15 residues. CDR1 and CDR2 (germline): KGHSH, LQKENI. V shed 5 bases, J shed 5 bases, and the junction held 7 bases outside the gene matches. The CDR3 loop is CASSATGTSEDTQYF. Here the CDR3 DNA reads TGTGCCAGCTCAGCTACCGGGACTAGCGAAGATACGCAGTATTTT.

The rearrangement joins TRBV7-9 to TRBJ2-5, with 15 nucleotides matching TRBD2. Germline trimming cut 5 bases from V and 5 bases from J; bases unmatched to any gene: 3. This CDR3 has 15 amino acids. Germline values: CDR1 SEHNR, CDR2 FQNEAQ (reference sequence). The DNA of the CDR3 is TGTGCCAGCAGCCAGGGACTAGCGGGAGGCGAGACCCAGTACTTC. It specifies CASSQGLAGGETQYF.

The J gene is TRBJ1-2, the V gene TRBV5-1; no clear D gene. CDR1 and CDR2 from the germline V gene are SGHRS and YFSETQ. This CDR3 is 13 amino acids long. Deletions cut 7 bases from V and 2 bases from J, with 12 bases between. The CDR3 DNA reads as TGCGCCAGCCGTCCCGGGGAGAACTATGGCTACACCTTC. It is translated as CASRPGENYGYTF. Combining the CDR3 with reference TRBV5-1 and TRBJ1-2 gives the whole variable domain KAGVTQTPRYLIKTRGQQVTLSCSPISGHRSVSWYQQTPGQGLQFLFEYFSETQRNKGNFPGRFSGRQFSNSRSEMNVSTLELGDSALYLCASRPGENYGYTFGSGTRLTVV.

V is TRBV9 and J is TRBJ2-1; 9 bases map to TRBD1. Germline lookup yields CDR1 SGDLS and CDR2 YYNGEE. This CDR3 has 17 residues. With V trimmed by 2 bases and J by 0 bases, 6 bases remained unmatched. CDR3: CASSVDRGYSSYNEQFF. The CDR3, as DNA: TGTGCCAGCAGCGTGGACAGGGGATATAGCTCCTACAATGAGCAGTTCTTC.

Remarks on this clone: A read error may produce the germline difference seen at one junction end. In the same sample, other DNA sequences code for this CDR3. The CDR3 loop is CSVLGLAGSSYNEQFF. CDR3 DNA sequence: TGCAGCGTCCTGGGACTAGCGGGAAGCTCCTACAACGAGCAGTTCTTC. This chain joins TRBV29-1 and TRBJ2-1; 13 positions agree with TRBD2. Germline V gene data show CDR1 as SQVTM and CDR2 as ANQGSEA. The CDR3 is made up of 16 amino acids.

CDR3 protein: CASSTRSGQGTDTQYF. DNA of the CDR3: TGTGCCAGCAGCACTCGATCGGGACAGGGGACAGATACGCAGTATTTT. The chain uses TRBV9 and TRBJ2-3, with 10 nucleotides matching TRBD1. Germline assignment: CDR1 SGDLS and CDR2 YYNGEE. V trimming: 4 bases; J trimming: 3 bases; junction bases outside the gene matches: 8. The CDR3 length is 16 residues.

This clone was counted a few times. The chain uses TRBV5-1 and TRBJ2-5, with 12 positions matching TRBD2. From germline, CDR1 is SGHRS and CDR2 YFSETQ. J was trimmed by 2 bases and V by 3 bases; bases with no gene match: 5. This CDR3 contains 16 residues. The CDR3 DNA is TGCGCCAGCAGCTCACTAGCGGGGGGATCTCAAGAGACCCAGTACTTC. The encoded protein is CASSSLAGGSQETQYF.

This chain uses TRBV25-1 with TRBJ1-1; D is perhaps TRBD1 (6 bases). V lost 7 bases to trimming and J lost 1 base, with 16 bases between them. Per the germline V gene, CDR1 is MGHDK and CDR2 is SYGVNS. The CDR3 consists of 15 residues. The CDR3 spells CASIGVRGKNTEAFF. The CDR3 DNA reads as TGTGCCAGCATCGGAGTCAGGGGAAAGAACACTGAAGCTTTCTTT.

The V call is TRBV5-4, the J call TRBJ2-1, with 8 bases aligning to TRBD2. V lost 4 bases, J lost 3 bases, and 12 bases stayed unmatched. This CDR3 contains 17 residues. CDR1 and CDR2 (germline): SGHNT, YYREEE (reference sequence). The CDR3 DNA is TGTGCCAGCAGCCCCAAGCGGGAGAAGGGGATCTACAATGAGCAGTTCTTC. Translating it yields CASSPKREKGIYNEQFF.

The V call is TRBV10-3, the J call TRBJ2-1, with D possibly being TRBD2 (5 bases). The CDR3 has 14 residues. The germline V gene has CDR1 ENHRY and CDR2 SYGVKD. The V and J ends lost 3 bases and 7 bases respectively, with 13 bases between them. The CDR3: CAISDGQRGNEQFF. The CDR3 DNA follows: TGTGCCATCAGTGACGGGCAGCGAGGGAATGAGCAGTTCTTC.

The DNA for the CDR3 is TGTGCCAGCAGCTTAGGAATGGGACAGGGGTTCTACTCTGGAAACACCATATATTTT. Translation gives CASSLGMGQGFYSGNTIYF. This chain connects TRBV7-9 to TRBJ1-3, with 10 bases aligning to TRBD1. Germline CDR1 SEHNR, CDR2 FQNEAQ (reference sequence). The CDR3 is 19 residues long. The junction had 9 bases not matched to a gene; V was cut back by 1 base and J by 0 bases.